The present entry profiles one T cell receptor beta chain with its context. The antigen it binds to is not known. Per-base quality was not reported, and no clone a single base away is much larger than it. Clipping removes 6 bases from V and 6 bases from J, with 9 as the unmatched junction base count. From its cysteine to its phenylalanine, the CDR3 spans 14 amino acids. Here the CDR3 DNA is all that survives: 42 bases in frame from base 1. The germline V gene provides CDR1 MNHEY and CDR2 SVGEGT. This entry belongs to a study of control samples from healthy donors and cancer patients (dated by TCRdb to about 2020). The library was prepared using the immunoSEQ multiplex PCR assay. In TCRdb, the immuneACCESS table is reduced to in-frame sequences with V and J assigned. These tables do not hold every clone; where another copy was compared, an unresolved V gene accounts for under half, and the others remain unexplained. In all, the sample holds 150,000 to 200,000 clones, and approximately 94% of those were seen once. Of the sample, under 8.5% is held by the ten largest clones.

The sequenced material came from blood. Recombination connected TRBV6-2 or TRBV6-3 to TRBJ1-2; TRBD1 fits 8 bases in the junction. The clonotype originates from a woman aged 40-49 years in good health. The CDR3 has the sequence CASSLPSGGDGYTF. Here is the DNA: TGTGCCAGCAGCCTACCGTCAGGGGGCGATGGCTACACCTTC.